The 26 T cell receptor beta chains below come from one sample, sequenced in a study of glioma-infiltrating T cells. Using RNA template, CDR3s of TCR alpha and beta were amplified with iRepertoire arm-PCR. TCRdb re-called the multiplex PCR reads with MiXCR, one entry per CDR3 protein. This sample has fewer than 250,000 distinct CDR3 sequences, with roughly a third found just once. Sequencing was done on a sample of glioma tissue, nonneoplastic brain tissue, or PBMCs (not recorded which). All receptors derive from a human donor with low-grade glioma or glioblastoma, undergoing nonglioma brain surgery, or in good health (not recorded which).

This clonotype was detected many times. V and J are TRBV14 and TRBJ1-5, with D possibly matching TRBD1 (5 bases). The CDR3 totals 13 residues. The V and J ends lost 3 bases and 4 bases respectively, with 7 bases between them. CDR1 and CDR2 (germline): SGHDN, FVKESK. Here the CDR3 reads CASSHAGNQPQHF. In DNA form, the CDR3 reads TGTGCCAGCAGCCACGCAGGGAATCAGCCCCAGCATTTT.

On this clonotype: Given a much more abundant clone one base away, this may be a read error. V gene TRBV18 combines with J gene TRBJ2-1; 10 bases line up with TRBD2. This CDR3 has 18 amino acids. CDR1 is KGHSH, CDR2 LQKENI, per germline. CDR3: CASSPSLLAGVVYNGQFF. DNA for the CDR3: TGTGCCAGCTCACCCTCTTTGCTAGCGGGAGTCGTCTACAATGGGCAGTTCTTC.

About this clonotype: One end of the junction varies from germline; a read error may be responsible. The chain couples TRBV28 to TRBJ2-3, with D hard to call. This CDR3 contains 17 residues. Per germline, CDR1 MDHEN and CDR2 SYDVKM. The CDR3 DNA is TGTGCCTGCAGTTTAGGAAGTTCCCTCCTACCCACAGATACGCAGTATTTT. Protein product: CACSLGSSLLPTDTQYF.

The genes are TRBV9 and TRBJ2-3, with 7 bases aligning to TRBD1. V lost 0 bases to trimming and J lost 0 bases; unmatched junction nucleotides: 13. The CDR3 is 19 amino acids. Germline CDR1 is SGDLS and CDR2 is YYNGEE. The CDR3 DNA reads TGTGCCAGCAGCGTAGGGCTATCCTACAGGGGACCCAGCACAGATACGCAGTATTTT. Translation gives CASSVGLSYRGPSTDTQYF.

This clonotype showed up many times. The J gene is TRBJ2-2, the V gene TRBV7-9, with D tentatively TRBD1 (7 bases). Per germline, CDR1 SEHNR and CDR2 FQNEAQ (reference sequence). Deletions cut 3 bases from V and 4 bases from J, with 12 bases between. The CDR3 runs to 15 residues. The CDR3 here is CASSLDRRVTGELFF. In DNA form, the CDR3 reads TGTGCCAGCAGCTTGGACAGGAGGGTCACCGGGGAGCTGTTTTTT.

This clonotype was seen repeatedly, ten times or more. The V and J genes are TRBV25-1 and TRBJ2-7; 7 bases agree with TRBD1. The germline V gene encodes CDR1 MGHDK and CDR2 SYGVNS. This CDR3 contains 15 residues. The J segment lost 6 bases and the V segment lost 6 bases, leaving 14 bases of the junction unmatched. The CDR3 sequence: CASRPHGQVSPEQYF. The CDR3, as DNA: TGTGCCAGCAGACCCCACGGACAGGTGTCCCCCGAGCAGTACTTC.

In its sample, this clonotype was seen many times. The chain is built from TRBV20-1 and TRBJ1-1; D is ambiguous. Germline lookup yields CDR1 DFQATT and CDR2 SNEGSKA (reference sequence). The CDR3 loop spans 14 amino acids. The V end lost 4 bases, the J end lost 1 base, and 13 bases lay between the germline ends. CDR3 DNA sequence: TGCAGTGCTACGTTGGACTCATCGAACACTGAAGCTTTCTTT. As protein: CSATLDSSNTEAFF.

This clonotype was recorded many times. The V and J genes are TRBV5-1 and TRBJ2-1; D not certain. Germline assignment: CDR1 SGHRS and CDR2 YFSETQ. There are 14 residues in the CDR3. V was cut by 2 bases and J by 3 bases, with 9 bases left in between. CDR3 protein: CASSLASDYNEQFF. CDR3 in DNA: TGCGCCAGCAGCTTAGCCTCGGACTACAATGAGCAGTTCTTC.

The CDR3 loop is CATGGAGIVAEAFF. DNA for the CDR3: TGTGCCACAGGAGGGGCAGGCATCGTCGCTGAAGCTTTCTTT. V and J are TRBV6-1 and TRBJ1-1, with D tentatively TRBD1 (5 bases). V was shortened by 10 bases and J by 6 bases, with 21 bases between the two germline ends. CDR3 length: 14 amino acids. Germline CDR1 reads MNHNS; CDR2 reads SASEGT.

This clonotype was counted at least ten times. The chain is built from TRBV24-1 and TRBJ2-1; no clear D. From germline, CDR1 is KGHDR and CDR2 SFDVKD. V was cut by 2 bases and J by 9 bases, with 10 bases left in between. The CDR3 consists of 13 residues. The CDR3 DNA reads as TGTGCCACCAGTGATTCCCTAGTAGGTGAGCAGTTCTTC. It specifies CATSDSLVGEQFF.

This clonotype was recorded a few times. J is TRBJ2-7 and V is TRBV7-9, with 8 bases fitting TRBD2. The CDR3 contains 14 residues. V lost 1 base, J lost 3 bases, and 2 bases stayed unmatched. Germline assignment: CDR1 SEHNR and CDR2 FQNEAQ (reference sequence). Written as DNA, the CDR3 is TGTGCCAGCAGCTTAGAGGCGGGGGGCTACGAGCAGTACTTC. Amino acid sequence: CASSLEAGGYEQYF.

This clonotype was seen more than once but under ten times. A much larger clone is a single base away; this may be a read error. The J gene is TRBJ2-5, the V gene TRBV25-1, with D tentatively TRBD2 (6 bases). Germline lookup yields CDR1 MGHDK and CDR2 SYGVNS. V dropped 6 bases and J dropped 10 bases, with 18 bases sitting between them. The CDR3 length is 13 residues. The DNA of the CDR3 is TGTGCCAGCAGCGCCTATTCACTGGGGGGCCAGTACTTC. Residues: CASSAYSLGGQYF.

This clonotype was seen repeatedly, ten times or more. A much larger clonotype is one base distant, so this may be a read error. The V gene is TRBV15, the J gene TRBJ2-3; D is uncertain. This CDR3 contains 16 residues. The germline gives CDR1 LNHNV, CDR2 YYDKDF (reference sequence). CDR3 sequence (DNA): TGTGCCACCAGCAGGGCCCGGTCTGCCGGCACAGATACGCAGTGTTTT. Encoded protein: CATSRARSAGTDTQCF. Using reference TRBV15 and TRBJ2-3 for the parts outside the CDR3, the full variable domain is DAMVIQNPRYQVTQFGKPVTLSCSQTLNHNVMYWYQQKSSQAPKLLFHYYDKDFNNEADTPDNFQSRRPNTSFCFLDIRSPGLGDTAMYLCATSRARSAGTDTQCFGPGTRLTVL.

About this clonotype: Without the conserved terminal phenylalanine or tryptophan, this CDR3 likely stems from a read error. The chain links TRBV7-2 to TRBJ2-7, with D tentatively TRBD2 (6 bases). Germline loops: CDR1 SGHTA, CDR2 FQGNSA. The V and J ends lost 0 bases and 3 bases respectively, with 9 bases between them. CDR3 length: 14 residues. The CDR3 loop is CASSLARESYEQYL. Written as DNA, the CDR3 is TGTGCCAGCAGCTTAGCTCGGGAGAGCTACGAGCAGTACTTA.

Remarks on this clonotype: Sequence at one end of the junction differs from germline and may be a read error. The chain has TRBV6-4 and TRBJ2-1; TRBD2 is a possible D gene (6 bases). The CDR3 consists of 16 residues. From germline, CDR1 is MRHNA and CDR2 SNTAGT. Written as DNA, the CDR3 is TGTGCCAGCAGTAACTCGGCTGAGGGAGGTGGAAATGAGCAGTTCTTC. The encoded protein is CASSNSAEGGGNEQFF.

This chain connects TRBV7-2 to TRBJ2-1; TRBD2 matches at 7 bases. V gave up 1 base and J gave up 7 bases; unmatched junction bases: 4. The CDR3 has 14 residues. Germline V gene sequence: CDR1 SGHTA, CDR2 FQGNSA. CDR3 loop: CASSLECGRNEQFF. CDR3 nucleotides: TGTGCCAGCAGCTTAGAGTGCGGGAGAAATGAGCAGTTCTTC. Supplemented by reference TRBV7-2 and TRBJ2-1, the full variable domain reads GAGVSQSPSNKVTEKGKDVELRCDPISGHTALYWYRQSLGQGLEFLIYFQGNSAPDKSGLPSDRFSAERTGGSVSTLTIQRTQQEDSAVYLCASSLECGRNEQFFGPGTRLTVL.

The chain is built from TRBV28 and TRBJ1-2; D remains unclear. This CDR3 region has 13 residues. Germline V gene data show CDR1 as MDHEN and CDR2 as SYDVKM. V was cut by 11 bases and J by 6 bases, with 19 bases left in between. The CDR3 loop reads CAWRWAGVHGYTF. Written as DNA, the CDR3 is TGTGCCTGGAGGTGGGCAGGAGTTCATGGCTACACCTTC.

The J gene is TRBJ1-2, the V gene TRBV28, with 7 bases fitting TRBD1. There are 14 residues in the CDR3. Germline V gene data show CDR1 as MDHEN and CDR2 as SYDVKM. Trimming removed 1 base from V and 10 bases from J; junction bases left unmatched: 9. The CDR3 nucleotides read TGTGCCAGCAGTTTATCGGGACAGAACTATAACTACACCTTC. Residues: CASSLSGQNYNYTF.

Note on this clonotype: This may be a read error: a much more frequent sequence differs by one nucleotide. DNA for the CDR3: TGTGCCGGCAGTGAATCCGGGACAGGGTATCAGCCCCAGCATTTT. Its translation is CAGSESGTGYQPQHF. The chain carries TRBV6-1 and TRBJ1-5, with 9 positions matching TRBD1. The CDR3 extends over 15 amino acids. Germline-derived CDR1 and CDR2 are MNHNS and SASEGT.

This clonotype was seen repeatedly, ten times or more. This chain connects TRBV6-1 to TRBJ2-1, with D perhaps matching TRBD1 or TRBD2 (5 bases each). Germline V gives CDR1 MNHNS, CDR2 SASEGT. V was trimmed by 5 bases and J by 8 bases, leaving 19 bases between them. The CDR3 length is 15 residues. The CDR3 loop is CASSKQNGLGDEQFF. As DNA, the CDR3 is TGTGCCAGCAGTAAACAAAACGGACTGGGGGATGAGCAGTTCTTC.

A note on this clonotype: A junction boundary mismatches the germline segment, possibly from a read error. The V call is TRBV4-1, the J call TRBJ1-2, with D uncertain. This CDR3 is built from 16 residues. Germline CDR1 MGHRA, CDR2 YSYEKL. The DNA for the CDR3 is TGCGCCAGCAGCCAAGATTGGGCCCTCCGGGAAAATGGCGACACCTTC. Amino acid sequence: CASSQDWALRENGDTF.

This clonotype was recorded at least ten times. This chain links TRBV18 with TRBJ2-7; the match to TRBD1 covers 8 bases. The CDR3 loop spans 15 amino acids. Germline V CDR1 and CDR2: KGHSH, LQKENI. Germline trimming cut 3 bases from V and 2 bases from J; bases unmatched to any gene: 6. CDR3 residues: CASSPGTGTTYEQYF. The CDR3 nucleotides read TGTGCCAGCTCACCTGGGACAGGCACCACCTACGAGCAGTACTTC.

About this clonotype: The junction departs from germline at one end; a sequencing error may be responsible. The J gene is TRBJ2-1, the V gene TRBV10-3, with 10 bases that match TRBD1. This CDR3 spans 15 amino acids. The germline gives CDR1 ENHRY, CDR2 SYGVKD. The CDR3 loop reads CAITLTGGALNEKFF. Written as DNA, the CDR3 is TGTGCCATCACCCTGACAGGGGGCGCACTCAATGAGAAGTTCTTC.

This clonotype was recorded at least ten times. This rearrangement joins TRBV2 to TRBJ2-3; TRBD2 matches at 11 bases. Germline V gene lookup returns CDR1 SNHLY and CDR2 FYNNEI. There are 15 residues in the CDR3. The V segment lost 8 bases and the J segment 0 bases; nucleotides outside the gene matches: 4. CDR3 sequence (DNA): TGTGCCAGCCACCGGACTAGCGGGAGCACAGATACGCAGTATTTT. It yields the protein CASHRTSGSTDTQYF.

This clonotype was counted ten times or more. V gene TRBV2 combines with J gene TRBJ2-7; 7 bases agree with TRBD1. Germline V CDR1 and CDR2: SNHLY, FYNNEI. The length of the CDR3 is 12 residues. The trim removed 10 bases at V and 2 bases at J, leaving 5 bases unmatched. This CDR3 reads CATGQLPYEQYF. The CDR3 nucleotides read TGTGCCACGGGACAGTTACCCTACGAGCAGTACTTC.

On this clonotype: This may stem from a read error, because a much larger clone lies one nucleotide away. In DNA, the CDR3 is TGTGCCAGCAGCTCAGTCAGAACTCAGCCCAAGCATTTT. Translation gives CASSSVRTQPKHF. The V call is TRBV7-2, the J call TRBJ1-5; no clear D gene. The CDR3 spans 13 residues. Per germline, CDR1 SGHTA and CDR2 FQGNSA.